This entry describes one T cell receptor (beta chain). Compared with germline, one end of the junction differs, possibly owing to a read error. Per the germline V gene, CDR1 is KGHDR and CDR2 is SFDVKD. The CDR3 has 14 amino acids. This entry is derived from a study of glioma-infiltrating T cells. TCR alpha and beta CDR3 regions were amplified from RNA using iRepertoire nested multiplex PCR. TCRdb passed the multiplex PCR reads through MiXCR, listing each CDR3 protein once. The data contain 100,000 to 150,000 distinct CDR3 sequences, approximately 25% of them seen just once; the ten biggest clones take up approximately 14%.

The source material was glioma tissue, nonneoplastic brain tissue, or PBMCs (not recorded which). This clonotype originated in a human donor with low-grade glioma or glioblastoma, undergoing nonglioma brain surgery, or in good health (not recorded which). The chain joins TRBV24-1 to TRBJ2-2; 7 nucleotides align to TRBD1. For the CDR3, the DNA is TGTGCCACCAGTGATGACAGGGACACCGGGAAGCTGCTTTTT. Translated, it gives CATSDDRDTGKLLF.